This T cell receptor beta chain is from a study of high-grade serous ovarian cancer treatment subgroups. Tumor tissue was taken before any definitive surgery or chemotherapy was given. The V gene end was trimmed by 6 bases and the J gene end by 8 bases; junction bases not matched to a gene: 11. Germline V gives CDR1 MDHEN, CDR2 SYDVKM. There are 16 residues in the CDR3. A note on this clone: The antigen is not known.

This table comes from immunoSEQ multiplex PCR, and its TCRdb copy is limited to in-frame clones, with some not included. This sample has roughly 3,500 clones, with about four fifths found just once. Study-wide results and caveats: Different patients shared almost no repertoire; same-patient tumors shared about 0.095 to 0.85. These tumor repertoires lack spatial information from bulk sequencing.

J is TRBJ2-2 and V is TRBV28; TRBD2 matches 11 bases. The TCR originated in a human donor with high-grade serous ovarian cancer. The sample was tumor tissue. CDR3 in amino acids: CASSRPSGGTGGELFF. The CDR3 DNA reads as TGTGCCAGCAGCCGACCTAGCGGGGGGACCGGAGGGGAGCTGTTTTTT.